The next 28 T cell receptor beta chains were all read from a single sample in a study of post-analysis software for immune sequencing data. General study points: TRBV5-6, TRBV5-1 and TRBV20-1 belonged to a set of about five TRBV segments that were more frequent in patients than controls.

Unique molecular identifiers were carried by the TCR beta cDNA libraries. TCRdb processed the PCR reads anew with MiXCR; each CDR3 protein has one entry. This repertoire shows more than 450,000 distinct CDR3 sequences, around 34% found once; its top ten account for around 5.9%. Antigen specificity for these receptors is unknown. Sequenced material: blood. The receptors shown here come from a girl aged 2-17 years with multiple sclerosis.

This rearrangement joins TRBV29-1 to TRBJ2-2; the match to TRBD1 covers 7 bases. There are 12 residues in the CDR3. Germline lookup yields CDR1 SQVTM and CDR2 ANQGSEA. After removal of 2 bases from V and 6 bases from J, the junction contained 0 bases not matched to a gene. The chain's CDR3 is CSVERGPGELFF. In DNA form, the CDR3 reads TGCAGCGTTGAAAGGGGGCCCGGGGAGCTGTTTTTT.

V and J are TRBV2 and TRBJ2-1; D is possibly TRBD2 (5 bases). Germline assignment: CDR1 SNHLY and CDR2 FYNNEI. The CDR3 has 14 amino acids. The V and J ends lost 3 bases and 7 bases respectively, with 13 bases between them. The CDR3 protein is CASSEVSRGNEQFF. The CDR3 DNA sequence: TGTGCCAGCAGTGAGGTCAGCCGAGGGAATGAGCAGTTCTTC.

This clonotype showed up just once. This chain connects TRBV12-3 or TRBV12-4 to TRBJ2-5; TRBD1 or TRBD2 may be the D gene (5 bases each). The V end was cut by 5 bases, the J end by 1 base, with 14 bases between. CDR3 length: 15 residues. As DNA, the CDR3 is TGTGCCAGCAGTCAGGGCCGAGGGTCCCAAGAGACCCAGTACTTC. Its protein product is CASSQGRGSQETQYF.

V usage is TRBV14 and J usage is TRBJ2-7; 8 positions agree with TRBD2. The DNA end is more similar to TRBJ2-5, so the J call may be wrong. CDR3 length: 16 amino acids. Germline V gives CDR1 SGHDN, CDR2 FVKESK. The CDR3 region has the DNA TGTGCCAGCAGCCACGCCGGGACTAGTTTGGGAGAGACCCAGTACTTC. Its translation: CASSHAGTSLGETQYF.

This clonotype was observed a handful of times. The chain links TRBV5-4 to TRBJ2-5; weak D call: TRBD1 (6 bases). The end of the DNA fits TRBJ2-4 better, so the J call may be wrong. Germline V gene data show CDR1 as SGHNT and CDR2 as YYREEE (reference sequence). CDR3 length: 14 residues. This chain's CDR3 is CASSRRQDGGIQYF. The CDR3 nucleotides read TGTGCCAGCAGCAGAAGACAGGATGGGGGCATTCAGTACTTC.

In this sample, this clonotype turned up a few times. The chain carries TRBV20-1 and TRBJ1-2; possible D gene TRBD1, 6 bases. The CDR3 sequence is 15 residues long. Germline CDR1 reads DFQATT; CDR2 reads SNEGSKA (reference sequence). V was cut by 0 bases and J by 0 bases, with 11 bases left in between. The chain's CDR3 is CSAREVQGSNYGYTF. The CDR3 DNA sequence: TGCAGTGCTAGAGAAGTCCAGGGGTCTAACTATGGCTACACCTTC.

Concerning this clonotype itself: A junction boundary mismatches the germline segment, possibly from a read error. The chain recombines TRBV6-5 with TRBJ1-2; 7 nucleotides line up with TRBD1. CDR1 is MNHEY and CDR2 is SVGAGI in the germline V gene. The CDR3 has 13 residues. CDR3 sequence (DNA): TGTACCAGCAGTCCCGACAGGGATCAGGGCTACACCTTC. It encodes CTSSPDRDQGYTF.

This clonotype was seen a handful of times. Germline and junction disagree at one end, which may indicate a read error. The chain joins TRBV6-4 to TRBJ1-2; 8 positions match TRBD1. Germline V gene sequence: CDR1 MRHNA, CDR2 SNTAGT. This CDR3 region has 14 residues. The CDR3 protein is CASSEEDRVSGYTF. The CDR3 DNA reads TGTGCCAGCAGTGAGGAGGACAGGGTCTCGGGCTATACCTTC.

The J gene is TRBJ2-7, the V gene TRBV7-9, with 10 bases fitting TRBD2. The CDR3 runs to 15 residues. Trimming cost V 7 bases and J 10 bases; bases outside gene matches: 16. CDR1 SEHNR and CDR2 FQNEAQ come from the germline V gene (reference sequence). Here the CDR3 DNA reads TGTGCCAGCACCCTCCCGGGACTAGCGATAGAGGCCCAGTACTTC. It is translated as CASTLPGLAIEAQYF.

Written as DNA, the CDR3 is TGTGCCAGCAGCCCCCGGGACCTCGCGAGTAACTATGGCTACACCTTC. Encoded protein: CASSPRDLASNYGYTF. The rearrangement joins TRBV7-6 to TRBJ1-2; possibly TRBD1 for D (5 bases). The V and J ends lost 5 bases and 1 base respectively, with 17 bases between them. The length of the CDR3 is 16 residues. The germline V gene has CDR1 SGHVS and CDR2 FNYEAQ. Variable domain in full (rest from reference TRBV7-6 and TRBJ1-2): GAGVSQSPRYKVTKRGQDVALRCDPISGHVSLYWYRQALGQGPEFLTYFNYEAQQDKSGLPNDRFSAERPEGSISTLTIQRTEQRDSAMYRCASSPRDLASNYGYTFGSGTRLTVV.

CDR3 sequence: CSLKQGSDTQYF. CDR3 DNA: TGCAGCCTTAAACAGGGATCAGATACGCAGTATTTT. This chain uses TRBV29-1 with TRBJ2-3, with D tentatively TRBD1 (6 bases). V lost 8 bases and J 4 bases, leaving 13 bases between the germline ends. Germline lookup yields CDR1 SQVTM and CDR2 ANQGSEA. The CDR3 runs to 12 residues.

This clonotype has more than one count but fewer than ten. This CDR3 is CASSYSLPYNEQFF. As DNA, the CDR3 is TGTGCCAGCAGTTACAGCCTTCCCTACAATGAGCAGTTCTTC. The rearrangement links TRBV6-2 or TRBV6-3 to TRBJ2-1; D is undetermined. Trimming stripped 2 bases from V and 2 bases from J, with 7 bases between. The CDR3 is 14 amino acids. In germline, CDR1 is MNHEY, CDR2 SVGEGT.

As to this clonotype: Relative to the germline gene, one junction end is altered; a read error may explain this. V and J are TRBV3-1 and TRBJ1-1; the match to TRBD1 covers 10 bases. The CDR3 length is 14 residues. Germline V gives CDR1 LGHDT, CDR2 YNNKEL (reference sequence). The CDR3 DNA reads TGCGCCAGCAGCCAGGGGACAGGGGTAACTGAAGCTTTCTTT. The encoded protein is CASSQGTGVTEAFF.

The rearrangement links TRBV11-2 to TRBJ1-6; D call uncertain. V dropped 6 bases and J dropped 5 bases, with 14 bases sitting between them. Germline V lookup: CDR1 SGHAT, CDR2 FQNNGV. The CDR3 is 15 amino acids. CDR3 nucleotides: TGTGCCAGCAGGCCCTTGAAGGGAAATAATTCACCCCTCCACTTT. This codes for CASRPLKGNNSPLHF.

The sample holds a few counts of this clonotype. The chain recombines TRBV5-1 with TRBJ1-5; 7 nucleotides align to TRBD1. This CDR3 comprises 15 residues. V lost 4 bases to trimming and J lost 4 bases; unmatched junction nucleotides: 8. CDR1 is SGHRS and CDR2 is YFSETQ in the germline V gene. The CDR3 DNA follows: TGCGCCAGCAGCCCCGGGACAGCCCGTAATCAGCCCCAGCATTTT. Protein product: CASSPGTARNQPQHF.

Remarks on this clonotype: The junction departs from the called germline gene at one end, perhaps through a read error. The chain carries TRBV7-9 and TRBJ1-2, with 8 bases aligning to TRBD1. The CDR3 is made up of 14 amino acids. Germline-derived CDR1 and CDR2 are SEHNR and FQNEAQ (reference sequence). DNA for the CDR3: TGTGTCAGCAGCTTTGGACAGGGCGACTATGGCTACACCTTC. Its protein product is CVSSFGQGDYGYTF.

This clonotype was found a few times. J is TRBJ2-1 and V is TRBV5-1; D is ambiguous. Germline CDR1 and CDR2: SGHRS and YFSETQ. The CDR3 contains 15 residues. The V and J ends lost 4 bases and 5 bases respectively, with 16 bases between them. Written as DNA, the CDR3 is TGCGCCAGCAGCGCAACGTCGAAGGGTAACAATGAGCAGTTCTTC. The encoded protein is CASSATSKGNNEQFF. The whole variable domain, remainder taken from reference TRBV5-1 and TRBJ2-1, is KAGVTQTPRYLIKTRGQQVTLSCSPISGHRSVSWYQQTPGQGLQFLFEYFSETQRNKGNFPGRFSGRQFSNSRSEMNVSTLELGDSALYLCASSATSKGNNEQFFGPGTRLTVL.

J is TRBJ2-5 and V is TRBV20-1; D is possibly TRBD1 or TRBD2 (10 bases each). Germline loops: CDR1 DFQATT, CDR2 SNEGSKA (reference sequence). The CDR3 spans 14 residues. CDR3 coding DNA: TGCAGCATACTAGCGGGGACAGGGGAGGAGACCCAGTACTTC. This gives the protein CSILAGTGEETQYF.

This chain uses TRBV9 with TRBJ2-7; 10 bases map to TRBD2. The CDR3 consists of 15 residues. Germline V gene data show CDR1 as SGDLS and CDR2 as YYNGEE. With 0 bases clipped from V and 7 bases from J, the junction kept 7 bases outside the gene matches. The CDR3 loop reads CASSVGPAGGREQYF. As DNA, the CDR3 is TGTGCCAGCAGCGTAGGCCCAGCGGGGGGGCGAGAGCAGTACTTC.

The gene calls are TRBV6-1 and TRBJ2-5, with TRBD1 matching over 7 bases. CDR3 length: 14 residues. V dropped 6 bases and J dropped 7; count of bases not matched to a gene: 11. Germline CDR1 is MNHNS and CDR2 is SASEGT. This chain's CDR3 is CASSLDRVFRTQYF. For the CDR3, the DNA is TGTGCCAGCAGCCTAGACAGGGTATTCCGGACCCAGTACTTC.

V gene TRBV5-1 combines with J gene TRBJ2-3; no clear D. This CDR3 contains 15 residues. V was pared by 4 bases and J by 0 bases, with 12 bases between. CDR1 and CDR2 (germline): SGHRS, YFSETQ. CDR3 sequence: CASSRESPSTDTQYF. CDR3 in DNA: TGCGCCAGCAGCCGCGAGTCCCCCAGCACAGATACGCAGTATTTT.

The rearrangement uses TRBV6-2 or TRBV6-3 and TRBJ2-5; D may be TRBD2 (6 bases). The germline gives CDR1 MNHEY, CDR2 SVGEGT. CDR3 length: 16 amino acids. V lost 6 bases, J lost 2 bases, and 19 bases lay in between. DNA for the CDR3: TGTGCCAGCAGGCCGCCGGGAAGGGGAGGACAAGAGACCCAGTACTTC. It translates to CASRPPGRGGQETQYF.

There are a few counts of this clonotype. V usage is TRBV20-1 and J usage is TRBJ2-1, with no clear D. There are 12 residues in the CDR3. V was clipped by 3 bases and J by 3 bases, with 6 bases between them. From germline, CDR1 is DFQATT and CDR2 SNEGSKA (reference sequence). The CDR3 sequence: CSASAIYNEQFF. CDR3 coding DNA: TGCAGTGCTAGCGCCATCTACAATGAGCAGTTCTTC.

The chain couples TRBV20-1 to TRBJ1-1; tentatively, D is TRBD1 (6 bases). The V gene lost 4 bases and the J gene lost 5 bases, with 14 bases spanning the gap. Germline lookup yields CDR1 DFQATT and CDR2 SNEGSKA (reference sequence). This CDR3 comprises 13 residues. The CDR3 DNA reads TGCAGTGCTACCCTCGGCAGGGGTACTGAAGCTTTCTTT. It codes for CSATLGRGTEAFF.

The chain uses TRBV20-1 and TRBJ2-5; D gene ambiguous. Germline loops: CDR1 DFQATT, CDR2 SNEGSKA (reference sequence). V was shortened by 0 bases and J by 2 bases, with 10 bases between the two germline ends. The CDR3 has 14 residues. CDR3 amino acids: CSARDGGVQETQYF. Here the CDR3 DNA reads TGCAGTGCTAGAGATGGTGGGGTTCAAGAGACCCAGTACTTC.

V is TRBV7-3 and J is TRBJ2-7; 8 positions agree with TRBD1. This CDR3 has 13 amino acids. V trimming: 3 bases; J trimming: 5 bases; junction bases outside the gene matches: 3. Germline V gene data show CDR1 as SGHTA and CDR2 as FQGTGA. In nucleotides, the CDR3 is TGTGCCAGCAGCTTGAAGGACAGGGACGAGCAGTACTTC. Translated, it gives CASSLKDRDEQYF.

The chain combines TRBV5-1 with TRBJ1-6; D might be TRBD1 (6 bases). V was clipped by 4 bases and J by 6 bases, with 20 bases between them. The CDR3 loop spans 17 amino acids. Germline V gives CDR1 SGHRS, CDR2 YFSETQ. The CDR3 loop reads CASSTGQGTRGNSPLHF. As DNA, the CDR3 is TGCGCCAGCAGCACGGGACAAGGCACAAGGGGTAATTCACCCCTCCACTTT.

The sample holds a few counts of this clonotype. V gene TRBV29-1 combines with J gene TRBJ2-5, with unresolved D. CDR1 and CDR2 from the germline V gene are SQVTM and ANQGSEA. Trimming removed 2 bases at V and 2 bases at J, with 12 bases between. The CDR3 extends over 14 amino acids. Here the CDR3 DNA reads TGCAGCGTTGAAAGAACATCGCTTCAAGAGACCCAGTACTTC. Its protein is CSVERTSLQETQYF.